This T cell receptor beta chain was recovered during a study of T cell responses to AZD1222 COVID-19 vaccine. V shed 6 bases and J shed 5 bases, with 13 bases lying between them. This CDR3 spans 12 amino acids. The germline CDR1 and CDR2 sequences are SQVTM and ANQGSEA. To note about this clone: Its antigen remains unknown.

The data were produced by immunoSEQ multiplex PCR, yet TCRdb's version contains in-frame clones alone and is incomplete. The sample lists roughly 42,000 clones; over 70% were seen once. Study observations and caveats: Repertoires were obtained solely post-peak T cell response. Baseline seropositives among AZD1222 recipients totaled only 5 or 6. The donor group comprised mostly white British people and more females; the analysis possibly underestimated clonal diversity.

The V and J genes are TRBV29-1 and TRBJ2-5; maybe TRBD2 (6 bases). The clonotype was recovered from an adult in good health. The material was peripheral blood, obtained on day 0 of AZD1222 vaccination. The CDR3 spells CSVTQGGETQYF. As DNA, the CDR3 is TGCAGCGTCACCCAGGGAGGCGAGACCCAGTACTTC.